What follows describes a single TCR beta chain. Each CDR3 protein gets one entry after TCRdb re-called the reads with MiXCR. Among approximately 500,000 distinct CDR3 sequences listed, roughly 12% were seen once. This record comes from a study of T cell repertoires in cytomegalovirus infection. Study at large: Indications of both CMV infection and matching HLA type were provided by public TCR beta signatures.

The germline gives CDR1 SEHNR, CDR2 FQNEAQ (reference sequence). Trimming took off 5 bases at V and 7 bases at J, with 18 bases between the two ends. This CDR3 spans 16 amino acids. The chain recombines TRBV7-9 with TRBJ1-6; the D gene is possibly TRBD1 (6 bases). The receptor's source is a human donor in good health (CMV status not recorded). Some clones in this sample may be carry-over from other donors' samples. The specimen was PBMCs. The CDR3 DNA follows: TGTGCCAGCAGCACCCGGGGGCGGGGATGGAATTCACCCCTCCACTTT. Translating gives CASSTRGRGWNSPLHF.